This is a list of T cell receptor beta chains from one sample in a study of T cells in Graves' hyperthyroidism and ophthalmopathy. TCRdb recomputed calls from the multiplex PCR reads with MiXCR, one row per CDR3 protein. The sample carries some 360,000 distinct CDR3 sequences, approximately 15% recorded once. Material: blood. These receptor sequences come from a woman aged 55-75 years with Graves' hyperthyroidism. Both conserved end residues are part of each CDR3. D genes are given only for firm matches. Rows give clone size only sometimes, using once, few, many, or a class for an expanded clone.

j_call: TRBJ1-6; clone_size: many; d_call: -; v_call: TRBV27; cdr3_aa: CASGEGWTNNSPLHF; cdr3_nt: TGTGCCAGCGGGGAGGGGTGGACAAATAATTCACCCCTCCACTTT
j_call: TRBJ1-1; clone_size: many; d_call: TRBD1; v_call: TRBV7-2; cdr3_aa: CASRTGGWTEAFF; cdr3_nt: TGTGCCAGCAGGACAGGGGGCTGGACTGAAGCTTTCTTT
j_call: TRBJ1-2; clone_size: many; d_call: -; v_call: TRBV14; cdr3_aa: CASSRYPQEGYTF; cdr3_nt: TGTGCCAGCAGTCGATATCCCCAAGAGGGCTACACCTTC
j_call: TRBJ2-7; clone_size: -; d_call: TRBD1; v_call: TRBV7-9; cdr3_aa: CASRSGTGGEQYF; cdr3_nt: TGTGCCAGCAGGTCCGGGACAGGTGGCGAGCAGTACTTC
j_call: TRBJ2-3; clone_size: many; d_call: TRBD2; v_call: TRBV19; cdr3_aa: CASSEGLDADTQYF; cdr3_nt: TGTGCCAGTAGTGAGGGACTAGACGCAGATACGCAGTATTTT
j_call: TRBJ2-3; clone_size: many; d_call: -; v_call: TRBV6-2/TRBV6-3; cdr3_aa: CASSYRGTTDTQYF; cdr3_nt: TGTGCCAGCAGTTACCGAGGCACCACAGATACGCAGTATTTT
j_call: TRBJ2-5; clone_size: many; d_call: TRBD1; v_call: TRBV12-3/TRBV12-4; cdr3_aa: CASSLNRGPSGTQYF; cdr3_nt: TGTGCCAGCAGTTTAAACAGGGGGCCCTCAGGGACCCAGTACTTC
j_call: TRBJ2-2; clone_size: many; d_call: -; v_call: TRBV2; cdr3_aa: CASSGWGANTGELFF; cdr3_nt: TGTGCCAGCAGTGGGTGGGGCGCGAACACCGGGGAGCTGTTTTTT
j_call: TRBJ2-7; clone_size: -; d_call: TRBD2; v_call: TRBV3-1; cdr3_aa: CASSQVVGYRTSGYEQYF; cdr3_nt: TGTGCCAGCAGCCAAGTTGTCGGATATCGAACTAGCGGTTACGAGCAGTACTTC
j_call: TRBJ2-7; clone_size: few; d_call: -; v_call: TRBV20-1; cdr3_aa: CSARDWRSGSYEQYF; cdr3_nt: TGCAGTGCTAGAGATTGGCGGAGTGGTTCCTACGAGCAGTACTTC
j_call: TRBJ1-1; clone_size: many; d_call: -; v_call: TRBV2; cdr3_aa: CASSEGIMNTEAFF; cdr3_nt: TGTGCCAGCAGTGAAGGGATTATGAACACTGAAGCTTTCTTT
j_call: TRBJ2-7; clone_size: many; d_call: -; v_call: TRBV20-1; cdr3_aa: CSATVSPGYEQYF; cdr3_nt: TGCAGTGCTACGGTTTCTCCGGGTTACGAGCAGTACTTC
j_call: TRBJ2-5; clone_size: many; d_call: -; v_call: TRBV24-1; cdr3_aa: CATSDPMGAGETQYF; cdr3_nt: TGTGCCACCAGTGATCCGATGGGTGCGGGGGAGACCCAGTACTTC
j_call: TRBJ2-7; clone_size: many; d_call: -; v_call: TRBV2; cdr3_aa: CASSDRGRDHREQYF; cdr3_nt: TGTGCCAGCAGTGATAGGGGACGGGACCACCGGGAGCAGTACTTC
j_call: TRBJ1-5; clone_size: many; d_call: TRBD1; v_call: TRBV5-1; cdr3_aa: CASSTTGGGQPQHF; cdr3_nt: TGCGCCAGCAGCACGACAGGGGGCGGTCAGCCCCAGCATTTT
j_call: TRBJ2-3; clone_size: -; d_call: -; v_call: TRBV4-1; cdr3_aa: CASSQGGTRSTDTQYF; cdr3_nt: TGCGCCAGCAGCCAAGGAGGGACGCGGAGCACAGATACGCAGTATTTT
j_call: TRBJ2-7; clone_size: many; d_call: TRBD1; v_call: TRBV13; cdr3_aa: CASNLRTGLGEQYF; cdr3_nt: TGTGCCAGCAACTTAAGGACAGGCCTTGGAGAGCAGTACTTC
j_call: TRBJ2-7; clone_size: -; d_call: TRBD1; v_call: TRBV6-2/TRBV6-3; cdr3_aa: CASSVETGVPPYEQYF; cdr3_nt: TGTGCCAGCAGTGTGGAGACAGGGGTCCCTCCCTACGAGCAGTACTTC
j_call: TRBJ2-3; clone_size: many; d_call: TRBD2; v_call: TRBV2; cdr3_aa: CASSEINSGSTDTQYF; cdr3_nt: TGTGCCAGCAGTGAGATCAATAGCGGGAGCACAGATACGCAGTATTTT
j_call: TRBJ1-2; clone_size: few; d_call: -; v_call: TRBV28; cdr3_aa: CASSDAMTYGYTF; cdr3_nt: TGTGCCAGCAGTGATGCAATGACCTATGGCTACACCTTC
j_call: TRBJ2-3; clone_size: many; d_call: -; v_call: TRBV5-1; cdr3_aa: CASSLVGRALTDTQYF; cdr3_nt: TGCGCCAGCAGCTTGGTGGGCAGGGCCCTCACAGATACGCAGTATTTT
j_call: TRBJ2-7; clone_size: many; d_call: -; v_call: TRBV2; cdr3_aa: CASTEGGSYEQYF; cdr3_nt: TGTGCCAGCACCGAGGGGGGTAGCTACGAGCAGTACTTC
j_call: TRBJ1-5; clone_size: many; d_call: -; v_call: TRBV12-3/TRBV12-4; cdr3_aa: CASSLAVGNQPQHF; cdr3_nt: TGTGCCAGCAGTTTGGCGGTAGGCAATCAGCCCCAGCATTTT
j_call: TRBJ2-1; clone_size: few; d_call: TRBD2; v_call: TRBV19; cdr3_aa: CASSPRTSESYNEQFF; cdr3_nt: TGTGCCAGTAGTCCCCGGACTAGCGAGTCCTACAATGAGCAGTTCTTC
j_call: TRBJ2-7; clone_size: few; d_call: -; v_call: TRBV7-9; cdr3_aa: CASSGTQGYEQYF; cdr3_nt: TGTGCCAGCAGCGGCACACAGGGCTACGAGCAGTACTTC